This entry features one T cell receptor (beta chain) sequence. The record originates from a study of blood T cells in healthy people across ages. At the level of the study: About one barcoded TCR beta cDNA was captured per two T cells.

Then a second PCR, running about 6 to 11 cycles, was carried out with a sample-barcoded 5' primer and a J-beta primer mix. Individual samples furnished no less than 2.5 million CDR3-containing paired-end reads apiece. TCRdb recomputed calls from the 5' RACE reads with MiXCR, one row per CDR3 protein. Here the sample spans approximately 730,000 distinct CDR3 sequences, roughly 45% being singletons. Germline V gene data show CDR1 as LGHDT and CDR2 as YNNKEL (reference sequence). The CDR3 is 13 residues long. V shed 3 bases and J shed 2 bases, with 8 bases lying between them. The clonotype originates from a woman aged 55-75 years in good health. V usage is TRBV3-1 and J usage is TRBJ2-7; D may be TRBD1 (6 bases). Sequencing was done on a sample of blood. The CDR3 reads CASSHTGTYEQYF. The CDR3 DNA reads as TGTGCCAGCAGCCATACAGGGACCTACGAGCAGTACTTC.